The text below deals with one TCR beta chain. Antigen: not known. These data originate in a study of OX40 agonist ivuxolimab in advanced cancers. Study results and limitations: At 0.1 to 3.0 mg/kg, clonal expansion of CD4+ and CD8+ blood T cells had occurred by week 6.

TCRdb's copy holds only in-frame clones and misses some; the assay was immunoSEQ multiplex PCR. The sample gives approximately 29,000 clones, around four fifths of which show up once; around 10% is in the top ten. V trimming: 4 bases; J trimming: 6 bases; junction bases outside the gene matches: 9. Germline values: CDR1 SNHLY, CDR2 FYNNEI. The CDR3 spans 14 residues. The source material was CD4+ or CD8+ T cells sorted from blood, sampled in a trial of the OX40 agonist ivuxolimab. This receptor was identified in an adult with an advanced solid tumor such as melanoma, head and neck, liver or kidney cancer. V and J are TRBV2 and TRBJ2-7, with 7 bases aligning to TRBD1. The CDR3 region has the DNA TGTGCCAGCAGTGGTCAGACAGGGTCGGGCGAGCAGTACTTC. Its protein is CASSGQTGSGEQYF.